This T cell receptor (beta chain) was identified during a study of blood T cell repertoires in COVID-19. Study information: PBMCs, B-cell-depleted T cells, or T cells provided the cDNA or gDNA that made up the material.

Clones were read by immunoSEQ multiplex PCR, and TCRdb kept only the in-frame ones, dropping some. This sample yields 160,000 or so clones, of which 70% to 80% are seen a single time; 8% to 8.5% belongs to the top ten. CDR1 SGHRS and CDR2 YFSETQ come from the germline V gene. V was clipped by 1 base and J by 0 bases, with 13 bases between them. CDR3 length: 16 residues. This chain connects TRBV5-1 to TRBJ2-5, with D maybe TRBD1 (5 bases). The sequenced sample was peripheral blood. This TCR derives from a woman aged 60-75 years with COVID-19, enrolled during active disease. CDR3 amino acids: CASSLLARGNQETQYF. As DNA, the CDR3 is TGCGCCAGCAGCTTGCTCGCAAGGGGAAACCAAGAGACCCAGTACTTC. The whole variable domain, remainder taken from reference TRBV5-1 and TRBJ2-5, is KAGVTQTPRYLIKTRGQQVTLSCSPISGHRSVSWYQQTPGQGLQFLFEYFSETQRNKGNFPGRFSGRQFSNSRSEMNVSTLELGDSALYLCASSLLARGNQETQYFGPGTRLLVL.